These 18 T cell receptor beta chains were sequenced from one sample in a study of blood T cell repertoires in COVID-19. The table came from immunoSEQ multiplex PCR; TCRdb's copy has only in-frame clones and leaves some out. The table has some 400,000 clones, around 89% seen once. The sample was PBMCs or T cells enriched from blood (not recorded which). These receptor sequences come from a man younger than 40 who had recovered from COVID-19.

The rearrangement uses TRBV30 and TRBJ2-6; perhaps TRBD2 as D (5 bases). This CDR3 is 16 amino acids long. The germline V and J ends were trimmed by 2 bases and 4 bases, with 15 bases remaining between them. Germline assignment: CDR1 GTSNPN and CDR2 SVGIG (reference sequence). CDR3 in amino acids: CAWSREKIPGANVLTF. The CDR3 region has the DNA TGTGCCTGGAGTAGGGAGAAGATCCCCGGGGCCAACGTCCTGACTTTC.

The chain recombines TRBV12-3 or TRBV12-4 with TRBJ2-7; D gene uncertain. The CDR3 has 13 amino acids. Trimming removed 6 bases at V and 3 bases at J, with 12 bases between. The CDR3 nucleotides are TGTGCCAGCAGGGTTGACACGCACTACGAGCAGTACTTC. Translated: CASRVDTHYEQYF.

This clone appeared a single time. J is TRBJ2-1 and V is TRBV12-1; TRBD2 reflects the table's D call only, with no check against the DNA. TRBV12-1 is given as a pseudogene. The CDR3 is 18 residues long. In DNA, the CDR3 is TGTGCCAGCAGCCCAATCCCCGAGACTAGCGTACTATACAATGAGCAGTTCTTC. This translates into CASSPIPETSVLYNEQFF.

This sequence joins TRBV6-1 and TRBJ1-2; TRBD1 might be the D (5 bases). The CDR3 contains 15 residues. The ends were cut back, 0 bases at V and 0 bases at J, with 8 bases in the middle. The germline V gene encodes CDR1 MNHNS and CDR2 SASEGT. CDR3 sequence: CASSEAAGTNYGYTF. CDR3 bases: TGTGCCAGCAGTGAAGCGGCAGGGACTAACTATGGCTACACCTTC.

The gene calls are TRBV12-5 and TRBJ1-5; possible D gene TRBD1, 6 bases. Germline V gene data show CDR1 as LGHNT and CDR2 as FRNRAP. V lost 6 bases and J lost 7, with 10 bases in between. The CDR3 loop spans 12 amino acids. The CDR3 DNA reads as TGTGCTAGTGGCCTCGGGACACAGCCCCAGCATTTT. It specifies CASGLGTQPQHF.

J is TRBJ1-6 and V is TRBV9; the D is unclear. V shed 4 bases and J shed 7 bases, with 15 bases lying between them. Germline CDR1 SGDLS, CDR2 YYNGEE. This CDR3 spans 15 amino acids. The CDR3 region has the DNA TGTGCCAGCAGCCTGGAGAGTGAGGGAAATTCACCCCTCCACTTT. Protein sequence: CASSLESEGNSPLHF.

Here the CDR3 DNA reads TGTGCCAGCAGCTTGGCCGGTGCAGGGGGCTTAAAGACCCAGTACTTC. As protein: CASSLAGAGGLKTQYF. V gene TRBV5-4 combines with J gene TRBJ2-5; the match to TRBD1 covers 8 bases. The ends lost 0 bases at V and 6 bases at J; junction bases unmatched: 10. This CDR3 comprises 16 residues. CDR1 and CDR2 (germline): SGHNT, YYREEE (reference sequence).

The gene calls are TRBV7-8 and TRBJ2-1, with a tentative D call TRBD2 (6 bases). CDR1 and CDR2 from the germline V gene are SGHVS and FQNEAQ. The CDR3 is 15 residues long. With 1 base removed from V and 6 bases from J, the gap between germline ends came to 13 bases. CDR3 residues: CASSLGGVIGNEQFF. CDR3 in DNA: TGTGCCAGCAGCTTAGGGGGGGTAATTGGCAATGAGCAGTTCTTC.

This clone was seen only once. The rearrangement links TRBV28 to TRBJ2-5, with D uncertain. V was shortened by 2 bases and J by 3 bases, with 4 bases between the two germline ends. There are 12 residues in the CDR3. Germline CDR1 MDHEN, CDR2 SYDVKM. CDR3 DNA sequence: TGTGCCAGCAGTTTACCGGAAGAGACCCAGTACTTC. This translates into CASSLPEETQYF.

The chain has TRBV5-5 and TRBJ1-1, with D unclear. The V and J ends lost 4 bases and 3 bases respectively, with 19 bases between them. The germline CDR1 and CDR2 sequences are SGHKS and YYEKEE (reference sequence). The CDR3 loop spans 16 amino acids. CDR3 DNA: TGTGCCAGCAGCCACCTAAAAGCCTTCGGTGACACTGAAGCTTTCTTT. Its protein product is CASSHLKAFGDTEAFF. Based on the CDR3 plus reference TRBV5-5 and TRBJ1-1, the full variable domain is DAGVTQSPTHLIKTRGQQVTLRCSPISGHKSVSWYQQVLGQGPQFIFQYYEKEERGRGNFPDRFSARQFPNYSSELNVNALLLGDSALYLCASSHLKAFGDTEAFFGQGTRLTVV.

V and J are TRBV7-2 and TRBJ2-7; D is possibly TRBD1 (6 bases). Trimming removed 1 base at V and 4 bases at J, with 14 bases between. The CDR3 runs 15 residues. Germline V gene data show CDR1 as SGHTA and CDR2 as FQGNSA. CDR3 region: CASSLGGHRSYEQYF. As DNA, the CDR3 is TGTGCCAGCAGCTTAGGGGGACACCGATCGTACGAGCAGTACTTC. Complete variable domain (other parts from reference TRBV7-2 and TRBJ2-7): GAGVSQSPSNKVTEKGKDVELRCDPISGHTALYWYRQSLGQGLEFLIYFQGNSAPDKSGLPSDRFSAERTGGSVSTLTIQRTQQEDSAVYLCASSLGGHRSYEQYFGPGTRLTVT.

The chain has TRBV6-1 and TRBJ1-5, with 7 nucleotides matching TRBD1. Germline lookup yields CDR1 MNHNS and CDR2 SASEGT. The CDR3 consists of 16 residues. V lost 3 bases, J lost 7 bases, and 12 bases stayed unmatched. CDR3 amino acids: CASSDFPGGLGQPQHF. CDR3 DNA: TGTGCCAGCAGTGATTTCCCAGGGGGACTCGGGCAGCCCCAGCATTTT.

This clone appeared once. The chain has TRBV19 and TRBJ2-3, with 7 bases matching TRBD1. CDR3 length: 11 residues. V lost 6 bases to trimming and J lost 9 bases; unmatched junction nucleotides: 3. Germline loops: CDR1 LNHDA, CDR2 SQIVND (reference sequence). The CDR3 DNA reads TGTGCCAGTAGGGCAGGGGGAACGCAGTATTTT. Its protein is CASRAGGTQYF.

The genes are TRBV30 and TRBJ2-1; possible D gene TRBD1, 6 bases. CDR1 is GTSNPN, CDR2 SVGIG, per germline (reference sequence). This CDR3 region has 16 residues. V shed 1 base and J shed 0 bases, with 13 bases lying between them. CDR3 region: CAWSAGAASSYNEQFF. CDR3 nucleotide sequence: TGTGCCTGGAGTGCAGGGGCCGCAAGCTCCTACAATGAGCAGTTCTTC.

The V gene is TRBV10-2, the J gene TRBJ1-6; no firm D call. This CDR3 comprises 12 residues. Trimming removed 3 bases at V and 6 bases at J, with 3 bases between. Germline loops: CDR1 WSHSY, CDR2 SAAADI. Here the CDR3 reads CASSDSNSPLHF. In nucleotides, the CDR3 is TGCGCCAGCAGTGACAGTAATTCACCCCTCCACTTT.

The rearrangement links TRBV7-6 to TRBJ1-5; 9 bases fit TRBD1. Germline trimming cut 10 bases from V and 7 bases from J; bases unmatched to any gene: 17. The CDR3 consists of 16 residues. The germline CDR1 and CDR2 sequences are SGHVS and FNYEAQ. The CDR3 DNA reads as TGTGCCACCCCGGGGAGCCGGACAGGGGATTTACAGCCCCAGCATTTT. It specifies CATPGSRTGDLQPQHF.

The CDR3 reads CASHRGTGSTDTQYF. DNA of the CDR3: TGTGCCAGCCACCGGGGGACAGGGAGTACAGATACGCAGTATTTT. This chain joins TRBV28 and TRBJ2-3; 9 bases line up with TRBD1. Looked up from germline, CDR1 is MDHEN and CDR2 is SYDVKM. V was clipped by 8 bases and J by 3 bases; unmatched bases: 9. This CDR3 is 15 amino acids long.

V is TRBV9 and J is TRBJ2-2; possibly TRBD2 for D (5 bases). Germline V gives CDR1 SGDLS, CDR2 YYNGEE. The CDR3 is 19 residues long. V was cut by 6 bases and J by 3 bases, with 27 bases left in between. CDR3: CASIRSSSVKFRYTGELFF. CDR3 DNA sequence: TGTGCCAGCATTAGGTCGAGTAGCGTAAAATTTCGGTACACCGGGGAGCTGTTTTTT.